Below, one T cell receptor beta chain is given with its context. The data were produced by immunoSEQ multiplex PCR, yet TCRdb's version contains in-frame clones alone and is incomplete. The table includes about 83,000 clones, just under 95% detected once. V was trimmed by 0 bases and J by 4 bases, leaving 4 bases between them. The length of the CDR3 is 11 residues. Germline CDR1 and CDR2: DFQATT and SNEGSKA (reference sequence). The data stem from a study of technical replicates of blood from several donors. The receptor was derived from a human donor in good health. Specimen: T cells isolated from PBMCs. This rearrangement joins TRBV20-1 to TRBJ2-7; the D is unclear. The CDR3 coding sequence is TGCAGTGCTAGAGACCAGTACGAGCAGTACTTC. Encoded protein: CSARDQYEQYF.